A single sample gave rise to the 30 T cell receptor beta chains below, sequenced in a study of blood T cell repertoires in COVID-19. The table came from immunoSEQ multiplex PCR; TCRdb's copy has only in-frame clones and leaves some out. The sample carries 25,000 to 40,000 clones, around 90% recorded once. Sample: peripheral blood. These receptors originate from a human donor in a cohort sampled during active COVID-19.

The chain employs TRBV18 and TRBJ2-5, with 7 nucleotides matching TRBD1. J lost 2 bases, V lost 3 bases, and 3 bases had no gene match. This CDR3 has 14 residues. Germline assignment: CDR1 KGHSH and CDR2 LQKENI. The chain's CDR3 is CASSPGTEQETQYF. The CDR3 DNA reads as TGTGCCAGCTCACCCGGGACAGAACAAGAGACCCAGTACTTC.

The chain employs TRBV5-1 and TRBJ2-3; D might be TRBD1 (5 bases). Trimming took off 4 bases at V and 3 bases at J, with 15 bases between the two ends. This CDR3 contains 15 residues. Germline V lookup: CDR1 SGHRS, CDR2 YFSETQ. This CDR3 reads CASSPVGLETDTQYF. The CDR3 nucleotides are TGCGCCAGCAGCCCAGTGGGGCTTGAGACAGATACGCAGTATTTT.

The rearrangement joins TRBV27 to TRBJ2-5, with D unresolved. This CDR3 is 12 amino acids long. V was cut by 8 bases and J by 2 bases, with 9 bases left in between. Germline CDR1 and CDR2: MNHEY and SMNVEV (reference sequence). CDR3 sequence: CASARLQETQYF. The CDR3 region has the DNA TGTGCCAGCGCGCGGCTTCAAGAGACCCAGTACTTC.

The rearrangement links TRBV7-2 to TRBJ2-1; 10 bases match TRBD2. The CDR3 consists of 15 residues. The germline CDR1 and CDR2 sequences are SGHTA and FQGNSA. The J segment lost 4 bases and the V segment lost 4 bases, leaving 4 bases of the junction unmatched. The CDR3 here is CASSSLAGAYNEQFF. The CDR3 DNA reads as TGTGCCAGCAGCTCTCTAGCGGGGGCATACAATGAGCAGTTCTTC.

This clone has just one count. The rearrangement uses TRBV18 and TRBJ1-1; TRBD1 might be the D (6 bases). This CDR3 contains 14 residues. V lost 5 bases and J lost 6, with 16 bases in between. The germline gives CDR1 KGHSH, CDR2 LQKENI. The CDR3, as DNA: TGTGCCAGCTCAGGGGGAGGGACAATCGCTGAAGCTTTCTTT. Protein sequence: CASSGGGTIAEAFF.

V is TRBV4-2 and J is TRBJ2-3; 9 bases fit TRBD1. Unmatched junction bases numbered 8, after V lost 1 base and J lost 3 bases. The CDR3 sequence is 17 residues long. CDR1 is LGHNA, CDR2 YNFKEQ, per germline. The CDR3 protein is CASSQVPGTGPTDTQYF. CDR3 sequence (DNA): TGTGCCAGCAGCCAAGTCCCCGGGACAGGGCCAACAGATACGCAGTATTTT.

The CDR3 DNA reads as TGTGCCAGCAGCCAAAATTCCTTAGGGGTGGATGGCTACACCTTC. Residues: CASSQNSLGVDGYTF. This rearrangement joins TRBV3-1 (or the pseudogene TRBV3-2) to TRBJ1-2; possible D gene TRBD1, 5 bases. Trimming took 2 bases from V and 6 from J, leaving 16 bases between them. This CDR3 is built from 15 residues. Germline loops: CDR1 LGHDT, CDR2 YNNKEL (reference sequence).

J is TRBJ1-1 and V is TRBV6-5; tentative D call: TRBD1 (6 bases). The CDR3 sequence is 12 residues long. Trimming stripped 8 bases from V and 7 bases from J, with 14 bases between. CDR1 and CDR2 from the germline V gene are MNHEY and SVGAGI. The CDR3, as DNA: TGTGCCAGCTCTGACAGGAGACTTGAAGCTTTCTTT. This sequence encodes CASSDRRLEAFF.

The V and J genes are TRBV7-9 and TRBJ2-5; D remains ambiguous. Trimming removed 5 bases at V and 5 bases at J, with 12 bases between. The germline V gene encodes CDR1 SEHNR and CDR2 FQNEAQ (reference sequence). The CDR3 runs to 13 residues. CDR3 amino acids: CASSPSFGETQYF. CDR3 coding DNA: TGTGCCAGCAGCCCCAGTTTTGGTGAGACCCAGTACTTC.

The rearrangement joins TRBV19 to TRBJ1-5; D not certain. The CDR3 contains 13 residues. Trimming stripped 4 bases from V and 9 bases from J, with 13 bases between. Germline CDR1 and CDR2: LNHDA and SQIVND (reference sequence). The chain's CDR3 is CASSTAGGRPQHF. DNA of the CDR3: TGTGCCAGTAGTACAGCAGGTGGGAGGCCCCAGCATTTT. The variable domain in full, with the rest retrieved from reference TRBV19 and TRBJ1-5, is DGGITQSPKYLFRKEGQNVTLSCEQNLNHDAMYWYRQDPGQGLRLIYYSQIVNDFQKGDIAEGYSVSREKKESFPLTVTSAQKNPTAFYLCASSTAGGRPQHFGDGTRLSIL.

The chain is built from TRBV5-1 and TRBJ1-3, with TRBD1 matching over 8 bases. Germline CDR1 and CDR2: SGHRS and YFSETQ. This CDR3 region has 15 residues. V lost 4 bases, J lost 7 bases, and 10 bases stayed unmatched. This chain's CDR3 is CASSPWDRNENTIYF. CDR3 DNA: TGCGCCAGCAGCCCCTGGGACAGGAATGAGAACACCATATATTTT. The full variable domain, rest sourced from reference TRBV5-1 and TRBJ1-3, is KAGVTQTPRYLIKTRGQQVTLSCSPISGHRSVSWYQQTPGQGLQFLFEYFSETQRNKGNFPGRFSGRQFSNSRSEMNVSTLELGDSALYLCASSPWDRNENTIYFGEGSWLTVV.

The chain combines TRBV3-1 (or the pseudogene TRBV3-2) with TRBJ1-4, with D unresolved. The CDR3 is 14 amino acids. Trimming cost V 3 bases and J 7 bases, with 12 bases left between them. Germline CDR1 and CDR2: LGHDT and YNNKEL (reference sequence). The DNA for the CDR3 is TGTGCCAGCAGCCATTTAGCTATCGGTGAAAAACTGTTTTTT. Translating it yields CASSHLAIGEKLFF.

In DNA, the CDR3 is TGTGCCACCAGCAGAGATCGGACTCTTCTAGATACGCAGTATTTT. It encodes CATSRDRTLLDTQYF. The chain combines TRBV15 with TRBJ2-3, with D possibly TRBD2 on 5 matching bases. Germline CDR1 is LNHNV and CDR2 is YYDKDF (reference sequence). The CDR3 is 15 amino acids. V was shortened by 0 bases and J by 5 bases, with 12 bases between the two germline ends.

The rearrangement joins TRBV10-3 to TRBJ1-1; weak D call: TRBD1 (5 bases). The V end was cut by 7 bases, the J end by 1 base, with 16 bases between. Germline V CDR1 and CDR2: ENHRY, SYGVKD. This CDR3 has 15 residues. CDR3 nucleotides: TGTGCCATCACCCTTAACGACAGTCCGAACACTGAAGCTTTCTTT. Translated, it gives CAITLNDSPNTEAFF.

This chain links TRBV28 with TRBJ2-3, with TRBD2 identical over 11 bases. The CDR3 contains 16 residues. After removal of 2 bases from V and 6 bases from J, the junction contained 7 bases not matched to a gene. Germline loops: CDR1 MDHEN, CDR2 SYDVKM. The CDR3 loop is CASSLRASGGKDTQYF. The DNA for the CDR3 is TGTGCCAGCAGTTTACGGGCTAGCGGGGGGAAGGATACGCAGTATTTT.

The rearrangement links TRBV18 to TRBJ2-2, with D hard to call. The CDR3 runs to 15 residues. The germline gives CDR1 KGHSH, CDR2 LQKENI. The V end lost 1 base, the J end lost 5 bases, and 11 bases lay between the germline ends. CDR3 region: CASSPRYTETGELFF. The CDR3, as DNA: TGTGCCAGCTCACCACGGTATACGGAGACCGGGGAGCTGTTTTTT. Drawing the rest from reference TRBV18 and TRBJ2-2, the complete variable domain is NAGVMQNPRHLVRRRGQEARLRCSPMKGHSHVYWYRQLPEEGLKFMVYLQKENIIDESGMPKERFSAEFPKEGPSILRIQQVVRGDSAAYFCASSPRYTETGELFFGEGSRLTVL.

V and J are TRBV3-1 (or the pseudogene TRBV3-2) and TRBJ1-2; a weak D match, TRBD1 (6 bases). The germline V and J ends were trimmed by 0 bases and 2 bases, with 16 bases remaining between them. Per the germline V gene, CDR1 is LGHDT and CDR2 is YNNKEL (reference sequence). The length of the CDR3 is 17 residues. The CDR3 DNA reads TGTGCCAGCAGCCAAGATTTTCCCCAGGGGCTAAACTATGGCTACACCTTC. Protein sequence: CASSQDFPQGLNYGYTF.

CDR3 sequence reads: CASTITGVNTEAFF. For the CDR3, the DNA is TGTGCCAGTACCATCACAGGGGTGAACACTGAAGCTTTCTTT. V is TRBV19 and J is TRBJ1-1; 7 bases are a match to TRBD1. The CDR3 consists of 14 residues. Losses at the gene ends were 7 bases for V and 0 bases for J; bases not matched to a gene: 5. The germline gives CDR1 LNHDA, CDR2 SQIVND (reference sequence).

V and J are TRBV10-3 and TRBJ2-4; a weak D match, TRBD2 (5 bases). Trimming took 0 bases from V and 3 from J, leaving 12 bases between them. This CDR3 spans 16 amino acids. CDR1 and CDR2 (germline): ENHRY, SYGVKD. The DNA of the CDR3 is TGTGCCATCAGTGAGTCGACGGGGTTGGTCAAAAACATTCAGTACTTC. It codes for CAISESTGLVKNIQYF.

The CDR3 sequence is CASSYLYRDNTEAFF. CDR3 DNA: TGTGCCAGCAGTTACTTATACAGGGATAACACTGAAGCTTTCTTT. The chain uses TRBV6-5 and TRBJ1-1; the D gene is possibly TRBD1 (6 bases). Germline V lookup: CDR1 MNHEY, CDR2 SVGAGI. V lost 1 base to trimming and J lost 2 bases, with 11 bases between them. CDR3 length: 15 amino acids.

The gene calls are TRBV30 and TRBJ1-5; D gene unclear. V lost 1 base and J lost 5, with 9 bases in between. The CDR3 is 13 amino acids. The V gene's germline CDR1 is GTSNPN and CDR2 SVGIG (reference sequence). CDR3 in amino acids: CAWSGPGDQPQHF. The CDR3 nucleotides read TGTGCCTGGAGTGGGCCGGGAGATCAGCCCCAGCATTTT.

The chain joins TRBV19 to TRBJ2-1; 8 nucleotides match TRBD2. The CDR3 runs to 16 residues. Germline V CDR1 and CDR2: LNHDA, SQIVND (reference sequence). The ends lost 3 bases at V and 8 bases at J; junction bases unmatched: 12. The CDR3, as DNA: TGTGCCAGTAGTATGCGGTGGTACGGGAGGGCCGATGAGCAGTTCTTC. Its translation is CASSMRWYGRADEQFF.

By frequency in the sample, this clone is medium-sized. This chain links TRBV7-9 with TRBJ1-1, with D possibly TRBD1 on 5 matching bases. This CDR3 contains 15 residues. Germline V gene data show CDR1 as SEHNR and CDR2 as FQNEAQ (reference sequence). Trimming left V 5 bases short and J 3 bases short, with 16 bases between. The CDR3 DNA reads TGTGCCAGCAGCGGGCTGGCTGGGGCGGACACTGAAGCTTTCTTT. Encoded protein: CASSGLAGADTEAFF.

This clone was found once. This rearrangement joins TRBV27 to TRBJ2-1; the D gene is possibly TRBD1 (6 bases). Trimming shortened V by 5 bases and J by 9 bases, and 17 bases separated the two germline ends. CDR3 size: 14 residues. In germline, CDR1 is MNHEY, CDR2 SMNVEV (reference sequence). CDR3 amino acids: CASSPRTAFPEQFF. The CDR3, as DNA: TGTGCCAGCAGTCCCCGGACAGCCTTCCCTGAGCAGTTCTTC.

The rearrangement uses TRBV19 and TRBJ1-2, with D perhaps matching TRBD1 (6 bases). Germline V gene sequence: CDR1 LNHDA, CDR2 SQIVND (reference sequence). The V and J ends lost 5 bases and 5 bases respectively, with 21 bases between them. The CDR3 covers 16 residues. CDR3 DNA sequence: TGTGCCAGTAGTTCAATGGGGACAATCGGAGTTTATGGCTACACCTTC. It translates to CASSSMGTIGVYGYTF.

This chain uses TRBV10-3 with TRBJ1-1; the D is unclear. CDR3 size: 16 residues. V lost 3 bases and J 4 bases, leaving 18 bases between the germline ends. CDR1 and CDR2 (germline): ENHRY, SYGVKD. The CDR3 DNA follows: TGTGCCATCAGTGAACGACTGGGGAGTCCGGGCACTGAAGCTTTCTTT. Translation gives CAISERLGSPGTEAFF.

The chain links TRBV24-1 to TRBJ2-5; no reliable D call. The ends were cut back, 3 bases at V and 1 base at J, with 8 bases in the middle. The CDR3 spans 14 residues. Per the germline V gene, CDR1 is KGHDR and CDR2 is SFDVKD. The CDR3 spells CATSDPGFQETQYF. The DNA for the CDR3 is TGTGCCACCAGTGATCCAGGCTTCCAAGAGACCCAGTACTTC.

The chain couples TRBV19 to TRBJ2-3; 11 nucleotides line up with TRBD1. V lost 3 bases and J lost 3; bases outside the gene matches: 8. Germline CDR1 is LNHDA and CDR2 is SQIVND (reference sequence). The CDR3 has 17 amino acids. CDR3 coding DNA: TGTGCCAGTAGTATCTTTGGGGGACAGGGGGTAACAGATACGCAGTATTTT. Residues: CASSIFGGQGVTDTQYF.

The CDR3 loop reads CASSQDLRPSSYNSPLHF. The CDR3 DNA follows: TGCGCCAGCAGCCAAGATTTGCGGCCGAGCTCCTATAATTCACCCCTCCACTTT. V and J are TRBV4-1 and TRBJ1-6; the D is unclear. In germline, CDR1 is MGHRA, CDR2 YSYEKL. The V gene lost 0 bases and the J gene lost 0 bases, with 12 bases spanning the gap. There are 18 residues in the CDR3.

The chain is built from TRBV19 and TRBJ1-1; 9 positions match TRBD1. With 5 bases clipped from V and 7 bases from J, the junction kept 5 bases outside the gene matches. This CDR3 region has 13 residues. Germline V gene data show CDR1 as LNHDA and CDR2 as SQIVND (reference sequence). The CDR3 region is CASSPGQGREAFF. CDR3 bases: TGTGCCAGTAGTCCCGGACAGGGGCGTGAAGCTTTCTTT.